These T cell receptor beta chains were read from a single sample in a study of blood T cells in healthy people across ages. MiXCR, run by TCRdb on the 5' RACE reads, gives a single entry per CDR3 protein. The sample consists of some 760,000 distinct CDR3 sequences, 25% of them appearing once. The data also belong to a second study, concerning T cells of mothers and their children.

Sequenced sample: blood. The receptors derive from a boy aged 5-17 years in good health. CDR3s include the opening cysteine and the closing phenylalanine or tryptophan. A D gene is named only where the DNA matches it firmly. Part of the rows lack a size; the others show once, few, many or a class for expanded clones.

j_call	d_call	v_call	clone_size	cdr3_nt	cdr3_aa
TRBJ1-4	NA	TRBV28	NA	TGTGCCAGCAGTACCGGACCCGTTGAAAAACTGTTTTTT	CASSTGPVEKLFF
TRBJ2-2	TRBD1	TRBV7-6	NA	TGTGCCAGCAGGCCCCACACTGGGACAGGGGGCACCGGGGAGCTGTTTTTT	CASRPHTGTGGTGELFF
TRBJ1-4	NA	TRBV9	few	TGTGCCAGCAGCCTAGGGAGAACAACTAATGAAAAACTGTTTTTT	CASSLGRTTNEKLFF
TRBJ1-3	NA	TRBV7-6	NA	TGTGCCAGCAGCTTAGGGGTGAACCCGCGCGGAAACACCATATATTTT	CASSLGVNPRGNTIYF
TRBJ2-1	NA	TRBV29-1	once	TGCAGCGCCCCAGGGGGGGGGTACTACAATGAGCAGTTCTTC	CSAPGGGYYNEQFF
TRBJ2-5	TRBD1	TRBV4-3	NA	TGCGCCAGCAGCCAAGAGGGGCGAGGGGGCCCCGAGACCCAGTACTTC	CASSQEGRGGPETQYF
TRBJ2-5	NA	TRBV7-2	NA	TGTGCCAGCAGCTTAGGGAGAAAACGCACCCAAGAGACCCAGTACTTC	CASSLGRKRTQETQYF
TRBJ2-1	NA	TRBV5-5	NA	TGTGCCAGCAGCTTGCGGTTAATTTTTGAGCAGTTCTTC	CASSLRLIFEQFF
TRBJ1-2	NA	TRBV2	NA	TGTACCAGCAGTGGGGGGACGACAGACAACTATGGCTACACCTTC	CTSSGGTTDNYGYTF
TRBJ2-7	NA	TRBV6-2/TRBV6-3	NA	TGTGCCAGCAGTTACTCGGCTAGCGCGGGCCACGAGCAGTACTTC	CASSYSASAGHEQYF
TRBJ2-7	TRBD1	TRBV11-1	few	TGTGCCAGCGGCCTCCCGGGACAGGCGTACGAGCAGTACTTC	CASGLPGQAYEQYF
TRBJ1-2	NA	TRBV6-6	NA	TGTGCCAGCAGTTCGGCAGGGAGCTATGGCTACACCTTC	CASSSAGSYGYTF
TRBJ2-3	NA	TRBV7-9	NA	TGTGCCAGCAGCTTTGACAGCCGAGGAGATACGCAGTATTTT	CASSFDSRGDTQYF
TRBJ1-5	NA	TRBV6-2/TRBV6-3	NA	TGTGCCAGCAGTTACCAAATTCCAGGGGGCAATCAGCCCCAGCATTTT	CASSYQIPGGNQPQHF
TRBJ2-7	NA	TRBV7-9	NA	TGTGCCAGCAGTTCCGGACGGTACGAGCAGTACTTC	CASSSGRYEQYF
TRBJ2-3	NA	TRBV18	few	TGTGCCAGCTCACGGGGGACGGTGAGCACAGATACGCAGTATTTT	CASSRGTVSTDTQYF
TRBJ1-2	NA	TRBV29-1	NA	TGCAGCGGCGGGAGTAACTATGGCTACACCTTC	CSGGSNYGYTF
TRBJ2-7	TRBD1	TRBV6-2/TRBV6-3	once	TGTGCCAGCAGTTATTCCGGGACAGCATACGAGCAGTACTTC	CASSYSGTAYEQYF
TRBJ1-1	NA	TRBV12-3/TRBV12-4	many	TGTGCCAGCTTCGAAGGTAACCTGATCGCTTTCTTT	CASFEGNLIAFF
TRBJ2-5	NA	TRBV7-2	few	TGTGCCAGCAGGTCCGGGCTCCGGGAGACCCAGTACTTC	CASRSGLRETQYF
TRBJ1-3	NA	TRBV7-2	NA	TGTGCCAGCAGCTTAGCCCTAGGTCCTGGAAACACCATATATTTT	CASSLALGPGNTIYF
TRBJ2-3	TRBD1	TRBV2	few	TGTGCCAGCAGTCACGACAGGGAAGATACGCAGTATTTT	CASSHDREDTQYF
TRBJ1-6	NA	TRBV6-2/TRBV6-3	few	TGTGCCAGCAGTTACCGGGGATTGTCTAATTCACCCCTCCACTTT	CASSYRGLSNSPLHF
TRBJ1-1	TRBD1	TRBV6-1	few	TGTGCCAGCAGCGCCGGGACAGGGGGCCTGAACACTGAAGCTTTCTTT	CASSAGTGGLNTEAFF
TRBJ2-5	TRBD2	TRBV19	NA	TGTGCCAGTAGTATAGGGGGACTAGCGGGAGAGACCCAGTACTTC	CASSIGGLAGETQYF
TRBJ2-1	TRBD1	TRBV29-1	few	TGCAGCGTTGGAGGGACAGGGGGTTCCTACAATGAGCAGTTCTTC	CSVGGTGGSYNEQFF
TRBJ2-1	NA	TRBV6-4	NA	TGTGCCAGCAGTGACACTACCAACAATGAGCAGTTCTTC	CASSDTTNNEQFF
TRBJ1-4	NA	TRBV28	few	TGTGCCAGCAGTCCCTTTTTAGGAAAACTGTTTTTT	CASSPFLGKLFF
TRBJ2-5	NA	TRBV20-1	NA	TGCAGTGCGGGGTGGGGGCAAGAGACCCAGTACTTC	CSAGWGQETQYF
TRBJ2-7	TRBD2	TRBV13	NA	TGTGCCAGCAGCCCAGGACTAGCGGGAGTTAGGACCTACGAGCAGTACTTC	CASSPGLAGVRTYEQYF